These 3 T cell receptor beta chains were sequenced from one sample in a study of shared clonotypes between healthy human individuals. Data came from immunoSEQ multiplex PCR; TCRdb stores just in-frame clones and leaves some out. The sample includes about 1.5 million clones, roughly 98% of them seen just once. The sample was naive CD4+ T cells sorted from blood. Noted subset: CD45RA+ positively selected. The receptors originated from a man aged 30 to 39 in good health.

This chain joins TRBV27 and TRBJ2-6; no firm D call. The CDR3 is 16 amino acids. CDR1 MNHEY and CDR2 SMNVEV come from the germline V gene (reference sequence). V was shortened by 0 bases and J by 0 bases, with 6 bases between the two germline ends. CDR3 nucleotide sequence: TGTGCCAGCAGTTTATCGGCCACCTCTGGGGCCAACGTCCTGACTTTC. The encoded protein is CASSLSATSGANVLTF.

The chain has TRBV19 and TRBJ1-5; D is unresolved. V was clipped by 3 bases and J by 1 base, with 7 bases between them. CDR1 LNHDA and CDR2 SQIVND come from the germline V gene (reference sequence). CDR3 length equals 14 residues. The CDR3 nucleotides are TGTGCCAGTAGTATGGGTAGGAGCAATCAGCCCCAGCATTTT. This gives the protein CASSMGRSNQPQHF.

Concerning this clone itself: Mismatch with germline at one junction end may stem from a read error. The CDR3 sequence is CASSLWTSTDTQYF. The CDR3 coding sequence is TGTGCCAGCAGTCTATGGACGAGCACAGATACGCAGTATTTT. The chain recombines TRBV28 with TRBJ2-3; D gene ambiguous. Germline CDR1 and CDR2: MDHEN and SYDVKM. The CDR3 loop spans 14 amino acids.